This TCR beta chain emerged from a study of blood T cell repertoires in COVID-19. Study background: Sample material is recorded as cDNA or gDNA derived from T cells, B-cell-depleted T cells, or PBMCs.

V was clipped by 1 base and J by 3 bases; unmatched bases: 3. Germline CDR1 is SEHNR and CDR2 is FQNEAQ (reference sequence). The CDR3 runs 15 residues. The data were produced by immunoSEQ multiplex PCR, yet TCRdb's version contains in-frame clones alone and is incomplete. In the table there are roughly 230,000 clones, about 86% of which are singletons. The TCR comes from a man in his fifties or sixties who had recovered from COVID-19. Sequenced: PBMCs or T cells enriched from blood (not recorded which). The genes are TRBV7-9 and TRBJ2-1; 7 positions agree with TRBD2. The CDR3 region has the DNA TGTGCCAGCAGCTTAGAAGCGGGGCTCTACAATGAGCAGTTCTTC. Protein: CASSLEAGLYNEQFF.